This T cell receptor beta chain was identified during a study of long-term antiretroviral therapy in people with HIV. Points from the study as a whole: Once patients were on ART, diversity went higher but still fell short of transplant donor controls. Whereas controls had wider CDR3 length ranges, HIV repertoires had narrower ones. Clones that had undergone expansion before ART dominated the repertoire at all time points.

Prior to DNA extraction, the samples held about 0.85-10 million cryopreserved PBMC. The ends lost 4 bases at V and 8 bases at J; junction bases unmatched: 17. The CDR3 consists of 19 residues. Per germline, CDR1 MNHEY and CDR2 SMNVEV (reference sequence). Version v3.0 of the immunoSEQ assay was performed at survey level. This table comes from immunoSEQ multiplex PCR, and its TCRdb copy is limited to in-frame clones, with some not included. This table holds tens of thousands of clones, around nine tenths found once. As concerns this clone: Its antigen is still unknown.

This clonotype originated in a woman aged 45-59 years with HIV. The chain is built from TRBV27 and TRBJ2-1; 13 nucleotides agree with TRBD2. This material consisted of unsorted PBMCs, taken 0.1 years before starting antiretroviral therapy. The CDR3 is CASSSLTSGGTYDIYEQFF. The CDR3 region has the DNA TGTGCCAGCAGTTCCCTGACTAGCGGGGGGACCTACGACATCTATGAGCAGTTCTTC.